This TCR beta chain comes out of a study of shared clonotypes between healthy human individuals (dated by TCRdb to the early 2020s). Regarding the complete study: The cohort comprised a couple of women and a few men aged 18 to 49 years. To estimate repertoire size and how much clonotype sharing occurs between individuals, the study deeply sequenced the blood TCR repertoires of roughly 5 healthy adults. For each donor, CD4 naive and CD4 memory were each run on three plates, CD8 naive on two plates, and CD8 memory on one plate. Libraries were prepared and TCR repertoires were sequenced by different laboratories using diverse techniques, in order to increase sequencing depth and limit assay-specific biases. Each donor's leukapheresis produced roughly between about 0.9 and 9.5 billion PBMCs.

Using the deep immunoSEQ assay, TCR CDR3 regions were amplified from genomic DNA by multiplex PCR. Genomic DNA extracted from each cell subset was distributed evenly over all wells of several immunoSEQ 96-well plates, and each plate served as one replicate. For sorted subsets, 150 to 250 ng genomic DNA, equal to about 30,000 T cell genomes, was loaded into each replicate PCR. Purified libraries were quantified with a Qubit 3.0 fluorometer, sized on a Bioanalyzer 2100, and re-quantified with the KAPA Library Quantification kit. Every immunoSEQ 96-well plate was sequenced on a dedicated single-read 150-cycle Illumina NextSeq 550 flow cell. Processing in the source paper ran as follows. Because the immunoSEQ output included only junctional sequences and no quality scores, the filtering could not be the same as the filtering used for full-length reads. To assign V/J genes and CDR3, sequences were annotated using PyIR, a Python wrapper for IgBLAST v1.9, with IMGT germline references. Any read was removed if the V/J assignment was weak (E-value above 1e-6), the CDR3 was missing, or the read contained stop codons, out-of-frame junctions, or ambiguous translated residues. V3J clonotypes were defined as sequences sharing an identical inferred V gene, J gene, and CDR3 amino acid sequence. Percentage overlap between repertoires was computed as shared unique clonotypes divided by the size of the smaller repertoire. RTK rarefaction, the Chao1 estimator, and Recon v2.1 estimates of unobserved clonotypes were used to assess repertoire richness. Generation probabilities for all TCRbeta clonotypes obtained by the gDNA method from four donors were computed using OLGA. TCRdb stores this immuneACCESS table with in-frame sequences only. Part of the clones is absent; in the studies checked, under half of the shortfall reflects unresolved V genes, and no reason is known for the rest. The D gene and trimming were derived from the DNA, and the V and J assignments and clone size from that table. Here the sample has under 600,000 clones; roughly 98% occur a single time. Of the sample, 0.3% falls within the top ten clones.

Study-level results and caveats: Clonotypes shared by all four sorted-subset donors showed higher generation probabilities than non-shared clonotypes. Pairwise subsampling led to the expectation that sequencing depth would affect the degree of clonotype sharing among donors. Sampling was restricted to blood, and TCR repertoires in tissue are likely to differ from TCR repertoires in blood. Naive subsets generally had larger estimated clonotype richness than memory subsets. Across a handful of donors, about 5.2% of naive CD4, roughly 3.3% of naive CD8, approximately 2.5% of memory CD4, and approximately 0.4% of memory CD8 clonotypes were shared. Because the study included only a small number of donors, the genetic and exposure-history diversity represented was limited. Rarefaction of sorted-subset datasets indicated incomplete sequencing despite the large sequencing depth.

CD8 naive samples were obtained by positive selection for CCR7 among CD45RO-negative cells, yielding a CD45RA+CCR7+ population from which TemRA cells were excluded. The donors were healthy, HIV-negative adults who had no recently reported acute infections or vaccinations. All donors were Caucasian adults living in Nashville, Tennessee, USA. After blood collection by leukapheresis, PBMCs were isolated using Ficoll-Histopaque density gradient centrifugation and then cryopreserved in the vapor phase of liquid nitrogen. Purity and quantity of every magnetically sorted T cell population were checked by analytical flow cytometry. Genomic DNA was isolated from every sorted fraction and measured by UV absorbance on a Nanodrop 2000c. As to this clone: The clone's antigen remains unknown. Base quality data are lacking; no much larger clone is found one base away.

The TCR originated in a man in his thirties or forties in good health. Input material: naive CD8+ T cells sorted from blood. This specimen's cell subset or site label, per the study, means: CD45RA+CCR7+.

The CDR3 reads CASSLGGTGNEQFF. The nucleotides read TGTGCCAGCAGCTTAGGGGGGACAGGGAATGAGCAGTTCTTC. The chain couples TRBV7-6 to TRBJ2-1, with 9 bases matching TRBD1. CDR1 and CDR2, looked up from the germline V gene, are SGHVS and FNYEAQ. V is pruned by 1 base and J by 7 bases, leaving 2 bases of the junction without a gene match. From its cysteine to its phenylalanine, the CDR3 spans 14 amino acids. Only CDR3 DNA is held: 42 bases, read in frame from base 1.